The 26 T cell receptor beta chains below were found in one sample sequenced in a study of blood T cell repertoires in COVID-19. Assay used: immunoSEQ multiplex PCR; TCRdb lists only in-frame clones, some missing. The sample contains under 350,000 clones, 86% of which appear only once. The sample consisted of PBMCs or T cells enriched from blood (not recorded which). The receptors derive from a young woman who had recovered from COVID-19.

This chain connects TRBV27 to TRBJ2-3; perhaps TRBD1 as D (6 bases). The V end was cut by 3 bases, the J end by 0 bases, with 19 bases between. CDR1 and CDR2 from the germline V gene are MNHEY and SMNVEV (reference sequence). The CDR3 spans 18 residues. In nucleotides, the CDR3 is TGTGCCAGCAGTTTGGTGGACAGTTCGAGAACCAGCACAGATACGCAGTATTTT. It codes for CASSLVDSSRTSTDTQYF.

The CDR3 coding sequence is TGTGCCAGCAGTTTGGGGGGTGTTCACACTGAAGCTTTCTTT. It codes for CASSLGGVHTEAFF. The rearrangement joins TRBV27 to TRBJ1-1, with D tentatively TRBD1 (5 bases). CDR1 and CDR2 (germline): MNHEY, SMNVEV (reference sequence). CDR3 length equals 14 residues. With 3 bases removed from V and 3 bases from J, the gap between germline ends came to 11 bases.

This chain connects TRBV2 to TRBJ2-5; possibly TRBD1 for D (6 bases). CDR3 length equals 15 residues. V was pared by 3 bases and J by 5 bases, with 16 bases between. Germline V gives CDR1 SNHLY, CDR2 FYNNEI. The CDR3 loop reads CASSDGRGFGETQYF. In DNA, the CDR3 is TGTGCCAGCAGTGACGGCAGGGGATTCGGGGAGACCCAGTACTTC.

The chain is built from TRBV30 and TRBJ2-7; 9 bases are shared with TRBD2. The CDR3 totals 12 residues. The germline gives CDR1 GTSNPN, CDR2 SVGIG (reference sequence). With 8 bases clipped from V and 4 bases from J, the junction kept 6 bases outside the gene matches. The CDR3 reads CAGLRGGYEQYF. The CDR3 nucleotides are TGTGCCGGTTTGCGGGGGGGTTACGAGCAGTACTTC.

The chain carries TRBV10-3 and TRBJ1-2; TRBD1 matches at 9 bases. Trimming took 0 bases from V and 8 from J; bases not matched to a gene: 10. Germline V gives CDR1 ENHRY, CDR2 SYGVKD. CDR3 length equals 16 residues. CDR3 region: CAISESFQGQGSGYTF. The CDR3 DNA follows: TGTGCCATCAGTGAGTCTTTTCAGGGACAGGGTTCAGGCTACACCTTC.

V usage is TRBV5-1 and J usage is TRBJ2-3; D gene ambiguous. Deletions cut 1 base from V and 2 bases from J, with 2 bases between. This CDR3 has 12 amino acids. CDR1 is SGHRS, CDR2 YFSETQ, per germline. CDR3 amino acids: CASSLLTDTQYF. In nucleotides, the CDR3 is TGCGCCAGCAGCTTGCTCACAGATACGCAGTATTTT.

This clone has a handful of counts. In DNA, the CDR3 is TGTGCCAGCTTGAGACAGAGGTACAATGAGCAGTTCTTC. Translated, it gives CASLRQRYNEQFF. This chain connects TRBV6-5 to TRBJ2-1; perhaps TRBD1 as D (5 bases). The CDR3 spans 13 residues. Germline assignment: CDR1 MNHEY and CDR2 SVGAGI. V was shortened by 8 bases and J by 4 bases, with 12 bases between the two germline ends.

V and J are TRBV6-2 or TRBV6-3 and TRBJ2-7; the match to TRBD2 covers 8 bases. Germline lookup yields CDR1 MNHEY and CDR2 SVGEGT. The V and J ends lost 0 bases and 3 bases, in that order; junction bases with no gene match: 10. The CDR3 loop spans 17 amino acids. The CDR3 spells CASSYSEGGGLYYEQYF. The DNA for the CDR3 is TGTGCCAGCAGTTACTCTGAAGGCGGGGGGCTATACTACGAGCAGTACTTC.

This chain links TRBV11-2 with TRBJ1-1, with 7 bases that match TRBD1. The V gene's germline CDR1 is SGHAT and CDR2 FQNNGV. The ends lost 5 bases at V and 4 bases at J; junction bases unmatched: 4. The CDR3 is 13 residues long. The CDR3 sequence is CASSAQGGTEAFF. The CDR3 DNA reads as TGTGCCAGCAGCGCCCAGGGGGGCACTGAAGCTTTCTTT.

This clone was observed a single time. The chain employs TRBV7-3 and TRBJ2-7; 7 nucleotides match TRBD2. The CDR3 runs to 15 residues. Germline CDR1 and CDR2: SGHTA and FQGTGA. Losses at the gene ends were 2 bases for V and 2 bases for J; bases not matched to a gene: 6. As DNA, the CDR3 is TGTGCCAGCAGCTTAGGGGCGGGAGCGACCTACGAGCAGTACTTC. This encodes CASSLGAGATYEQYF.

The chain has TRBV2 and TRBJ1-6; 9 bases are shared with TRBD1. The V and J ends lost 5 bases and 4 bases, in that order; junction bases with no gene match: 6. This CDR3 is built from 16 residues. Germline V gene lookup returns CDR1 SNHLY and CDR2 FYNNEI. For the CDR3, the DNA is TGTGCCAGCAGTCTGAACAGGGGGCCTTATAATTCACCCCTCCACTTT. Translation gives CASSLNRGPYNSPLHF.

CDR3 loop: CASRKLLAGVQETQYF. In DNA, the CDR3 is TGTGCCAGCAGAAAACTACTAGCGGGAGTCCAAGAGACCCAGTACTTC. J is TRBJ2-5 and V is TRBV28, with 11 bases fitting TRBD2. CDR1 and CDR2 from the germline V gene are MDHEN and SYDVKM. The CDR3 extends over 16 amino acids. V lost 6 bases to trimming and J lost 1 base; unmatched junction nucleotides: 7. Looking up the rest from reference TRBV28 and TRBJ2-5 gives the full variable domain: DVKVTQSSRYLVKRTGEKVFLECVQDMDHENMFWYRQDPGLGLRLIYFSYDVKMKEKGDIPEGYSVSREKKERFSLILESASTNQTSMYLCASRKLLAGVQETQYFGPGTRLLVL.

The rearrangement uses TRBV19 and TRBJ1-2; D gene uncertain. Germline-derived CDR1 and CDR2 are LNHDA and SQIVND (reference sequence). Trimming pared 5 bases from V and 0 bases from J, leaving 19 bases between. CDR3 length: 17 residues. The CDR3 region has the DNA TGTGCCAGTAGTCGGCGACGCCCGGGAAGAGCTAACTATGGCTACACCTTC. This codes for CASSRRRPGRANYGYTF.

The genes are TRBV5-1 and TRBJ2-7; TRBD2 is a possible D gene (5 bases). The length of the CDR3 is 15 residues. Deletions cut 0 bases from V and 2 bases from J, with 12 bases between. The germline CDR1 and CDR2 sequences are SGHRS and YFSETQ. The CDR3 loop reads CASSLVTGTAYEQYF. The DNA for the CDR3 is TGCGCCAGCAGCTTGGTGACGGGAACGGCCTACGAGCAGTACTTC.

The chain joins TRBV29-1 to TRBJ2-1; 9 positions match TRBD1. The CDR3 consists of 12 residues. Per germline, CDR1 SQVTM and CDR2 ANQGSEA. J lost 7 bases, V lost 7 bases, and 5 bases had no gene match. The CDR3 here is CSGGTGRNEQFF. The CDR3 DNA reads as TGCAGCGGTGGGACAGGGAGGAATGAGCAGTTCTTC.

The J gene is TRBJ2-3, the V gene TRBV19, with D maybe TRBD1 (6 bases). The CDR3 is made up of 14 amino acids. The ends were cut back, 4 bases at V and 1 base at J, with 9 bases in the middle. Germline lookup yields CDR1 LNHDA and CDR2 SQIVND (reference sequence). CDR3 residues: CASSSRTGTDTQYF. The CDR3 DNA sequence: TGTGCCAGTAGTAGCCGGACAGGCACAGATACGCAGTATTTT.

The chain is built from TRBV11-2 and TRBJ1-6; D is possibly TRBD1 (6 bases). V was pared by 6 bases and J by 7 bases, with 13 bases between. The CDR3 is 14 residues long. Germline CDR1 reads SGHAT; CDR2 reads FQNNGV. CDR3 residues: CASRRQASNSPLHF. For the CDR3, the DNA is TGTGCCAGCAGGAGACAGGCTTCCAATTCACCCCTCCACTTT. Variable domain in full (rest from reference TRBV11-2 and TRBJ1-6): EAGVAQSPRYKIIEKRQSVAFWCNPISGHATLYWYQQILGQGPKLLIQFQNNGVVDDSQLPKDRFSAERLKGVDSTLKIQPAKLEDSAVYLCASRRQASNSPLHFGNGTRLTVT.

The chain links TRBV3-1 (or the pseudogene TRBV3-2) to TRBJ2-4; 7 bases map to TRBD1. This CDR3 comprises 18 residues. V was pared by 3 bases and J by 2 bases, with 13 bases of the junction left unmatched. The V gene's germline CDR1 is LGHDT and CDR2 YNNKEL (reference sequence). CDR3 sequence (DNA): TGTGCCAGCAGCCACGAATTTGGCAGGGGGTCATCCAAAAACATTCAGTACTTC. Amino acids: CASSHEFGRGSSKNIQYF.

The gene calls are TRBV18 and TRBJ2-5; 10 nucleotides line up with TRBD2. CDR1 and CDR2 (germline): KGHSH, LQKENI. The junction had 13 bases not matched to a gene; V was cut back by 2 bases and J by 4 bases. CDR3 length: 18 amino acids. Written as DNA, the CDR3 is TGTGCCAGCTCACCAATCTTCGTTCAAGCGGGAGGGGGAGAGACCCAGTACTTC. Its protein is CASSPIFVQAGGGETQYF.

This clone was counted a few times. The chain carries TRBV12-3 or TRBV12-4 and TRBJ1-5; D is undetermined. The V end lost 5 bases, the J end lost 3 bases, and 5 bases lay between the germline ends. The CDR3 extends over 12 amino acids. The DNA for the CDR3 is TGTGCCAGCAGTCTCTACAATCAGCCCCAGCATTTT. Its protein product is CASSLYNQPQHF.

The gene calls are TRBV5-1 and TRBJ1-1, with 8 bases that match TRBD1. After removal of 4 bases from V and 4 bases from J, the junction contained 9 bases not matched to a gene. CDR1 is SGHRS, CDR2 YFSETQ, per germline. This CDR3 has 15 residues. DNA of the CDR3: TGCGCCAGCAGCATCTCAGGGGGCGCGGGCACTGAAGCTTTCTTT. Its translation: CASSISGGAGTEAFF. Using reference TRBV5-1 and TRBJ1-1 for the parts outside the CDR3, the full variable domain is KAGVTQTPRYLIKTRGQQVTLSCSPISGHRSVSWYQQTPGQGLQFLFEYFSETQRNKGNFPGRFSGRQFSNSRSEMNVSTLELGDSALYLCASSISGGAGTEAFFGQGTRLTVV.

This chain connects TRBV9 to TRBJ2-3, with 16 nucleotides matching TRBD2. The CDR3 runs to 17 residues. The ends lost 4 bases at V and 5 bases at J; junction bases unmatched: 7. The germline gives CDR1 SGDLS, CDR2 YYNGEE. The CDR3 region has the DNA TGTGCCAGCAGCCCCGGGACTAGCGGGGGGGCGGAAGATACGCAGTATTTT. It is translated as CASSPGTSGGAEDTQYF.

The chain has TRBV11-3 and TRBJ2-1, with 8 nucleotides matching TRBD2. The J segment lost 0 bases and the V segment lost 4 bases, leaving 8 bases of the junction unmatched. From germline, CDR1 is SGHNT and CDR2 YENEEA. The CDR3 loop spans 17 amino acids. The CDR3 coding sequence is TGTGCCAGCAGCTCGAAGACTAGCGAGAGCTCCTACAATGAGCAGTTCTTC. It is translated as CASSSKTSESSYNEQFF.

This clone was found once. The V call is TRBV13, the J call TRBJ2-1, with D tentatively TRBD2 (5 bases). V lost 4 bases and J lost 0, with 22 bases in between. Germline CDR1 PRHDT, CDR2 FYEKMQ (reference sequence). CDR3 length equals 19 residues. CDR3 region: CASSSERSSPLSSYNEQFF. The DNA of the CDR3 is TGTGCCAGCAGCTCCGAGCGGAGCTCTCCTCTTAGCTCCTACAATGAGCAGTTCTTC. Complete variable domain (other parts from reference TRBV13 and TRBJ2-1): AAGVIQSPRHLIKEKRETATLKCYPIPRHDTVYWYQQGPGQDPQFLISFYEKMQSDKGSIPDRFSAQQFSDYHSELNMSSLELGDSALYFCASSSERSSPLSSYNEQFFGPGTRLTVL.

In nucleotides, the CDR3 is TGTGCCTGGAGTGTCTCTTCGTCAGGGGGCTTCTATGGCTACACCTTC. Its protein is CAWSVSSSGGFYGYTF. This chain links TRBV30 with TRBJ1-2, with 8 bases matching TRBD1. V lost 0 bases and J lost 4; bases outside the gene matches: 10. The CDR3 totals 16 residues. Germline V gene lookup returns CDR1 GTSNPN and CDR2 SVGIG (reference sequence).

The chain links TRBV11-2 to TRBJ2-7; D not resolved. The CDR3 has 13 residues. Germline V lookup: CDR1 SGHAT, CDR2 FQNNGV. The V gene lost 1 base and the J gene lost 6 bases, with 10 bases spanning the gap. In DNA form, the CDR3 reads TGTGCCAGCAGCTTAGTTGGTGGCGGCGAGCAGTACTTC. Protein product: CASSLVGGGEQYF.